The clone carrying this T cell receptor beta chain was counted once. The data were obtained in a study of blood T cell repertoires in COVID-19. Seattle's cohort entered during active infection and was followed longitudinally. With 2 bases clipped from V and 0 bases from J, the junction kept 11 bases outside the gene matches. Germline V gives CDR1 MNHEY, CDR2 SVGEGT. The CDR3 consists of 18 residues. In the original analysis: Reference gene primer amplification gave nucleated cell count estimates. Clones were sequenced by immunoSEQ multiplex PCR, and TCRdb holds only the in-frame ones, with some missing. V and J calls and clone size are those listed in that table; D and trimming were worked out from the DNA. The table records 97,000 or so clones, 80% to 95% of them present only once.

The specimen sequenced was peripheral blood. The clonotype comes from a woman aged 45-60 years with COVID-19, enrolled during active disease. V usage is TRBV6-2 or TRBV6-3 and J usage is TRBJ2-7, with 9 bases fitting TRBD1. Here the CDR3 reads CASSYGTGKGRSSYEQYF. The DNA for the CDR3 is TGTGCCAGCAGTTACGGGACAGGGAAGGGTCGAAGCTCCTACGAGCAGTACTTC.